The source of this T cell receptor (beta chain) is a study of blood T cell repertoires in COVID-19. Germline V gene lookup returns CDR1 DFQATT and CDR2 SNEGSKA (reference sequence). CDR3 length: 11 amino acids. TCRdb's table, derived via immunoSEQ multiplex PCR, lists solely in-frame clones and lacks some. The sample has 200,000 or so clones, approximately 90% seen once; the top ten hold less than 14%. The material sequenced was PBMCs or T cells enriched from blood (not recorded which). This clonotype was sampled from a man aged 25 to 40 who had recovered from COVID-19. This sequence joins TRBV20-1 and TRBJ2-1; 11 bases match TRBD2. Here the CDR3 DNA reads TGCAGCGATCATACTAGCGGGAGTCAGTTCTTC. It yields the protein CSDHTSGSQFF.